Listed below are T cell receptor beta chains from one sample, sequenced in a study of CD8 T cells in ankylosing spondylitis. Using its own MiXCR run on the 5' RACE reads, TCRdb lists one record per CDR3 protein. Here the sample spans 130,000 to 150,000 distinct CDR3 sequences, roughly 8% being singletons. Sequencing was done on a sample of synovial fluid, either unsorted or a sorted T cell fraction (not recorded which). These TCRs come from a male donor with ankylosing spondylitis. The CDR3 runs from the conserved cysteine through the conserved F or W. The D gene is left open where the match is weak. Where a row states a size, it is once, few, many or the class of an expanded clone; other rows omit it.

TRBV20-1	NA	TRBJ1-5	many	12	CSATLGGGPQHF	TGCAGTGCTACCCTGGGGGGCGGGCCCCAGCATTTT
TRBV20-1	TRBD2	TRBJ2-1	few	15	CSANGGLAGSNEQFF	TGCAGTGCTAATGGTGGACTAGCGGGATCGAATGAGCAGTTCTTC
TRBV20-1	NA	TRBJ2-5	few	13	CSARVSGTETQYF	TGCAGTGCTAGAGTTTCAGGGACCGAGACCCAGTACTTC
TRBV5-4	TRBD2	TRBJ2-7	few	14	CASSLASGPYEQYF	TGTGCCAGCAGCTTGGCTAGCGGACCCTACGAGCAGTACTTC
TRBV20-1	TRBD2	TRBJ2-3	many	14	CSAGLAGSTDTQYF	TGCAGTGCCGGACTAGCGGGGTCCACAGATACGCAGTATTTT
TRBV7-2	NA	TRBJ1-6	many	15	CASRAQSSYNSPLHF	TGTGCCAGCAGGGCCCAGAGCTCCTATAATTCACCCCTCCACTTT
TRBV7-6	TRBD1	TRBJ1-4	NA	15	CASSLVGDRNEKLFF	TGTGCCAGCAGCTTAGTTGGGGACAGAAATGAAAAACTGTTTTTT
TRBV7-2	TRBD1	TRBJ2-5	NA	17	CASSPQVGTGGPETQYF	TGTGCCAGCAGCCCCCAGGTCGGGACAGGGGGCCCAGAGACCCAGTACTTC
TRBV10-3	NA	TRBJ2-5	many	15	CAISEARADQETQYF	TGTGCCATCAGTGAGGCAAGGGCCGACCAAGAGACCCAGTACTTC
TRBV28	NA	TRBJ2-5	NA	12	CASSFEEGARYF	TGTGCCAGCAGTTTTGAAGAGGGCGCAAGGTACTTC
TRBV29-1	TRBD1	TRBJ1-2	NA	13	CSVVARGSYGYTF	TGCAGCGTTGTCGCCAGGGGGTCGTATGGCTACACCTTC
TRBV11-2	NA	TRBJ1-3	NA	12	CASSLPGNTIYF	TGTGCCAGCAGCTTACCCGGAAACACCATATATTTT
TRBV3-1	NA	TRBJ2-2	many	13	CASSLGVAGELFF	TGTGCCAGCAGCCTTGGGGTGGCCGGGGAGCTGTTTTTT
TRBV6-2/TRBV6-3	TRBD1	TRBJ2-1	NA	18	CASSYSAVQGAFSGEQFF	TGTGCCAGCAGTTACTCGGCGGTACAGGGGGCATTTTCCGGTGAGCAGTTCTTC
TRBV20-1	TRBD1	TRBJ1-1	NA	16	CSAARGFGDQNTEAFF	TGCAGTGCAGCCAGGGGGTTTGGGGACCAAAACACTGAAGCTTTCTTT
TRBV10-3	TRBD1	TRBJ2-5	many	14	CAISDTTGSETQYF	TGTGCCATCAGTGACACGACAGGGTCAGAGACCCAGTACTTC